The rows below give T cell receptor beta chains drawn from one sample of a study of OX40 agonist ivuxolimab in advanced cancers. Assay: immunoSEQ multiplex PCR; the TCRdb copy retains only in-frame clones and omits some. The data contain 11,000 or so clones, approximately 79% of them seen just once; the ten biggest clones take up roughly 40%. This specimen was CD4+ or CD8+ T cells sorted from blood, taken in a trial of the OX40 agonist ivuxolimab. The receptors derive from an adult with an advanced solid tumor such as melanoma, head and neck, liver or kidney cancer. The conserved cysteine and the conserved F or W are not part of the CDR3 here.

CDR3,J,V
ASSPLLSSYEQY,TRBJ2-7,TRBV9
ASSQGGVNYGYT,TRBJ1-2,TRBV4-1
ASSSSMGLAGAGELF,TRBJ2-2,TRBV13
ASSFIPGELF,TRBJ2-2,TRBV7-9
ASSLRAGHGYT,TRBJ1-2,TRBV5-6
ASILTGDSNQPQH,TRBJ1-5,TRBV6-6
ASSPDRVEQY,TRBJ2-7,TRBV7-9
ASSPTGTSGAGELF,TRBJ2-2,TRBV6-4
ASSEGEGHQTQY,TRBJ2-5,TRBV6-1
ASNRAQSYNEQF,TRBJ2-1,TRBV5-1
ASSLGGAPYEQY,TRBJ2-7,TRBV5-4
ASMTGQIGTEAF,TRBJ1-1,TRBV7-9
ASSQLASSYNEQF,TRBJ2-1,TRBV4-2
ASSYGLAVNTGELF,TRBJ2-2,TRBV6-5
ASSVGQGQQETQY,TRBJ2-5,TRBV9
ASSLGQGMSEQF,TRBJ2-1,TRBV7-3
ASSTRTGRAYGYT,TRBJ1-2,TRBV6-1
ASLGGPGTQY,TRBJ2-5,TRBV21-1
ASSSRSRSTDTQY,TRBJ2-3,TRBV7-8
ASSSALETGNTIY,TRBJ1-3,TRBV5-4
ASSPGQGVYEQY,TRBJ2-7,TRBV5-6
ASSDGTVTNEKLF,TRBJ1-4,TRBV9
ASSLVGTGFEQY,.,TRBV13
ASSINGFENTEAF,TRBJ1-1,TRBV19
ASSVAGGPAGELF,TRBJ2-2,TRBV9
ASSLNDGWETQY,TRBJ2-5,TRBV7-2
ASSQDRGSSYEQY,TRBJ2-7,TRBV4-3
ASSPRLAGGQNEQF,TRBJ2-1,TRBV14